Given below is one TCR beta chain in context. Antigen specificity is unknown. Other nucleotide sequences from this sample produce the same CDR3. Trimming pared 3 bases from V and 6 bases from J, leaving 5 bases between. The CDR3 is 11 residues long. Germline CDR1 is MDHEN and CDR2 is SYDVKM. These data are taken from a study of Ad26.COV2.S vaccination and SARS-CoV-2 variants. The data were produced by immunoSEQ multiplex PCR, yet TCRdb's version contains in-frame clones alone and is incomplete. This table holds about 410,000 clones, 70% to 90% found once. Treatment described: around 19 received Ad26.COV2.S at low or high dose, single or two shots; about 5 received placebo; per-sample allocation not given. Collection of the samples took place on day 63 after the first injection of vaccine or placebo. Study-level points and caveats: Vaccine and placebo recipients had similar non-spike TCR breadth. Placebo recipients showed lower spike-specific TCR breadth than vaccinees.

The sequence derives from a person between 18 and 59 years old who received the Ad26.COV2.S COVID-19 vaccine or a placebo. This rearrangement joins TRBV28 to TRBJ1-2, with D unclear. Sample: peripheral blood, taken in a trial of Ad26.COV2.S vaccine versus placebo. Here the CDR3 reads CASSLWDGYTF. The CDR3 DNA follows: TGTGCCAGCAGTTTGTGGGATGGCTACACCTTC.